This TCR beta chain was documented in a study of T cells in Graves' hyperthyroidism and ophthalmopathy. The CDR3 is 16 amino acids. Trimming removed 6 bases from V and 0 bases from J; junction bases left unmatched: 7. Amplified TCR beta CDR3 regions derived from RNA transcripts. TCR CDR3 underwent first-round RT-PCR with the HTBI primer set. TCRdb independently ran MiXCR on the multiplex PCR reads; one entry per CDR3 protein. The repertoire consists of hundreds of thousands of distinct CDR3 sequences, with 17% occurring once and the leading ten covering approximately 18%. The sequenced sample was blood. This clonotype was sampled from a woman aged 18 to 35 with Graves' ophthalmopathy. This sequence joins TRBV12-3 or TRBV12-4 and TRBJ2-2, with 7 bases fitting TRBD1. The CDR3 sequence: CASRASGTANTGELFF. CDR3 sequence (DNA): TGTGCCAGCAGGGCCTCCGGGACAGCGAACACCGGGGAGCTGTTTTTT.